A selection of T cell receptor beta chains follows, all from one sample in a study of T cell clonotyping in hematopoietic cell transplantation. TCRdb keeps only in-frame clones here, not all; method: immunoSEQ multiplex PCR. Of approximately 6,200 clones listed, about 76% are singletons. Sequencing used PBMCs, obtained 100 days after allogeneic stem cell transplant. These receptors came from a female patient in her thirties or forties who had an allogeneic stem cell transplant, so the T cells may come from the graft donor. Some clones in this sample may be carry-over from other donors' samples. Each CDR3 is given with its conserved first and last residue. Fields, in order: J gene, V gene, clone size, D gene, CDR3 DNA, CDR3 protein. A D gene is named only where the DNA matches it firmly. Size tells how often a clone was seen (once, few, many) or the class of an expanded clone, and some rows leave it out.

j_call: TRBJ1-2
v_call: TRBV6-1
clone_size: medium-sized
d_call: -
cdr3_nt: TGTGCCAGCAGTGACCTGAGGGCCAACTATGGCTACACCTTC
cdr3_aa: CASSDLRANYGYTF

j_call: TRBJ1-2
v_call: TRBV6-6
clone_size: -
d_call: -
cdr3_nt: TGTGCCAGCAGTCCCAGCGGGAGCTATGGCTACACCTTC
cdr3_aa: CASSPSGSYGYTF

j_call: TRBJ1-2
v_call: TRBV2
clone_size: -
d_call: TRBD1
cdr3_nt: TGTGCCAGCCGTGACAGGGGGGGAGAGGGCTACACCTTC
cdr3_aa: CASRDRGGEGYTF

j_call: TRBJ2-5
v_call: TRBV7-3
clone_size: -
d_call: -
cdr3_nt: TGTGCCAGCAGCTCCTCCACTAGGCACTCCGGAGAGACCCAGTACTTC
cdr3_aa: CASSSSTRHSGETQYF

j_call: TRBJ1-3
v_call: TRBV6-6
clone_size: -
d_call: -
cdr3_nt: TGTGCCAGCAGTTCCCTTGGGCAGGCGGCTGGAAACACCATATATTTT
cdr3_aa: CASSSLGQAAGNTIYF

j_call: TRBJ2-3
v_call: TRBV7-2
clone_size: hyperexpanded
d_call: -
cdr3_nt: TGTGCCAGCAGCGGTCCGGGACCATACACAGATACGCAGTATTTT
cdr3_aa: CASSGPGPYTDTQYF

j_call: TRBJ1-1
v_call: TRBV6-5
clone_size: few
d_call: TRBD1
cdr3_nt: TGTGCCAGCAGTTCTTCAGGGGGGAACACTGAAGCTTTCTTT
cdr3_aa: CASSSSGGNTEAFF

j_call: TRBJ1-2
v_call: TRBV6-5
clone_size: few
d_call: TRBD1
cdr3_nt: TGTGCCAGAAGGACAGGGAACTATGGCTACACCTTC
cdr3_aa: CARRTGNYGYTF

j_call: TRBJ2-5
v_call: TRBV9
clone_size: few
d_call: TRBD2
cdr3_nt: TGTGCCAGCAGCACCAGCGGGGGGGAGACCCAGTACTTC
cdr3_aa: CASSTSGGETQYF

j_call: TRBJ1-1
v_call: TRBV28
clone_size: -
d_call: -
cdr3_nt: TGTGCCAGCAGGTCAATATGGGGGAACACTGAAGCTTTCTTT
cdr3_aa: CASRSIWGNTEAFF

j_call: TRBJ1-2
v_call: TRBV5-8
clone_size: -
d_call: TRBD1
cdr3_nt: TGTGCCAGCAGCCTCCGGACAGGGGGAAGGTATGGCTACACCTTC
cdr3_aa: CASSLRTGGRYGYTF

j_call: TRBJ1-2
v_call: TRBV30
clone_size: once
d_call: -
cdr3_nt: TGTGCCTGGAGTCCGGGACCTAATTCTAGGTATGGCTACACCTTC
cdr3_aa: CAWSPGPNSRYGYTF

j_call: TRBJ1-1
v_call: TRBV6-5
clone_size: -
d_call: TRBD1
cdr3_nt: TGTGCCAGCAGTTACTCGGGACAGGGGCCTGAAGCTTTCTTT
cdr3_aa: CASSYSGQGPEAFF